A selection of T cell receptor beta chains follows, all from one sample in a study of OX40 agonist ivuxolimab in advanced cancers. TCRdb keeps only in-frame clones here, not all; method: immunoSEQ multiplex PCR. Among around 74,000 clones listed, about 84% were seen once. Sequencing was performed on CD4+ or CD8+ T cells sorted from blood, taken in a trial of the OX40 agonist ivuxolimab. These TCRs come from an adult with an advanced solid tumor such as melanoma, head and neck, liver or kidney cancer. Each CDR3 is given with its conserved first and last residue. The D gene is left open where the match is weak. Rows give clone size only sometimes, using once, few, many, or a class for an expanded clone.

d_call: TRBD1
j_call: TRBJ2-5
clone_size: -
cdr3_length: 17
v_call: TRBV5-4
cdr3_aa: CASSSAIDRGPGETQYF
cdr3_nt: TGTGCCAGCAGCTCGGCCATCGACAGGGGGCCCGGGGAGACCCAGTACTTC

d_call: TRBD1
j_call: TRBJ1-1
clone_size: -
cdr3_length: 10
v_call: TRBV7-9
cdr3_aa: CASRGQGFFF
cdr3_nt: TGTGCCAGCCGGGGACAGGGATTTTTCTTT

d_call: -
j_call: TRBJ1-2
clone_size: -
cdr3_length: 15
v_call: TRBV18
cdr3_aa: CASSPGQGVVTGYTF
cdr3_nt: TGTGCCAGCTCACCAGGGCAGGGTGTCGTTACTGGCTACACCTTC

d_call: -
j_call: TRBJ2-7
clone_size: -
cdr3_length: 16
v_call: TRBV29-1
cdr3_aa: CSVEATATRVIYEQYF
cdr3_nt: TGCAGCGTTGAAGCGACTGCTACTCGCGTAATCTACGAGCAGTACTTC

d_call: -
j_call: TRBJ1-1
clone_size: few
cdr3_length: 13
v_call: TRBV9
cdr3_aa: CASSVSTNTEAFF
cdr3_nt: TGTGCCAGCAGCGTTTCCACGAACACTGAAGCTTTCTTT

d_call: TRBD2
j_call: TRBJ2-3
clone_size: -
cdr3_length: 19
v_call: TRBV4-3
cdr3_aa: CASSQDAPRGGVILDTQYF
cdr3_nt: TGCGCCAGCAGCCAAGATGCCCCCCGGGGGGGAGTAATTTTGGATACGCAGTATTTT

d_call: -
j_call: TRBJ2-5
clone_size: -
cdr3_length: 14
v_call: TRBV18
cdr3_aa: CASSPPSLGETQYF
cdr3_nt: TGTGCCAGCTCACCACCTTCCCTGGGGGAGACCCAGTACTTC

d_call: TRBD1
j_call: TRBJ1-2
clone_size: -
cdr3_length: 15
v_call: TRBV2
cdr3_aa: CASTEGAGPNYGYTF
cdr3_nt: TGTGCCAGCACCGAGGGGGCCGGACCTAACTATGGCTACACCTTC

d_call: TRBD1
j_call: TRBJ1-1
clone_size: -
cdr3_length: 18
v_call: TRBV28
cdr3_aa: CASSPSGTGGEGNTEAFF
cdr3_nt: TGTGCCAGCAGTCCCTCAGGGACAGGGGGCGAGGGGAACACTGAAGCTTTCTTT

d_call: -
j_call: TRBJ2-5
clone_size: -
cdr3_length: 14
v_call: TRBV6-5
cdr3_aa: CASSRSEYQETQYF
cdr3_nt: TGTGCCAGCAGTCGCAGCGAGTACCAAGAGACCCAGTACTTC

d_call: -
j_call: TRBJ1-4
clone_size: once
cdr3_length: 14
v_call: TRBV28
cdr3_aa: CASSGGALNEKLFF
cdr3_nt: TGTGCCAGCAGTGGCGGGGCCCTGAATGAAAAACTGTTTTTT

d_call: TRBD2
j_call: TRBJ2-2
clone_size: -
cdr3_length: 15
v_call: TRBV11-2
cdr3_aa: CASRRAGAGTGELFF
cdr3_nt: TGTGCCAGCAGGAGAGCGGGGGCGGGGACCGGGGAGCTGTTTTTT

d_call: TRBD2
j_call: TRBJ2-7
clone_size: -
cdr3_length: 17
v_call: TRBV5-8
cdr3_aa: CASSSGVSGRSGYEQYF
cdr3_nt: TGTGCCAGCAGCTCTGGTGTGAGCGGGAGATCCGGCTACGAGCAGTACTTC

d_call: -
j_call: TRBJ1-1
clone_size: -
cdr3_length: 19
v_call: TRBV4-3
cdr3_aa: CASSQEYSVYGSRNTEAFF
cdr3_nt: TGCGCCAGCAGCCAAGAATACTCGGTGTACGGCTCGAGGAACACTGAAGCTTTCTTT

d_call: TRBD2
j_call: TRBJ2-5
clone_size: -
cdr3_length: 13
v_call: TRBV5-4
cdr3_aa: CASSSLAGETQYF
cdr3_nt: TGTGCCAGCAGCTCCCTAGCGGGAGAGACCCAGTACTTC

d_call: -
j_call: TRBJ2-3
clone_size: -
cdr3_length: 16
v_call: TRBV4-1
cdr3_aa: CASSHGSLASTDTQYF
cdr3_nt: TGCGCCAGCAGCCATGGTAGCCTTGCTAGCACAGATACGCAGTATTTT

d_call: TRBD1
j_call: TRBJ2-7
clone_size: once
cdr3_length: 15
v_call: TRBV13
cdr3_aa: CASSPGRQGFREQYF
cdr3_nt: TGTGCCAGCAGCCCCGGCCGACAGGGGTTCCGCGAGCAGTACTTC

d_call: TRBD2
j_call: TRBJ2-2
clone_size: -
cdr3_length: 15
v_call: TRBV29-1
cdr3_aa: CSAKLAGGRTGELFF
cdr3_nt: TGCAGCGCCAAGCTAGCGGGGGGGCGAACCGGGGAGCTGTTTTTT

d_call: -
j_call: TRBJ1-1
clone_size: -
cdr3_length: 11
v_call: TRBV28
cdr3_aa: CASSLWTEAFF
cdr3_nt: TGTGCCAGCAGTTTATGGACTGAAGCTTTCTTT

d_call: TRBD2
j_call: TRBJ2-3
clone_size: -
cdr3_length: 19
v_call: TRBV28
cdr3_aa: CASSLSRTSGRFRTDTQYF
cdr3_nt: TGTGCCAGCAGTTTATCCCGGACTAGCGGGAGGTTTAGAACAGATACGCAGTATTTT

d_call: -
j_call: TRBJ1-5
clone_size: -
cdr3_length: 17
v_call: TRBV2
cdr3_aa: CASSDTHGPVSNQPQHF
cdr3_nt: TGTGCCAGCAGTGATACCCACGGACCTGTTAGCAATCAGCCCCAGCATTTT

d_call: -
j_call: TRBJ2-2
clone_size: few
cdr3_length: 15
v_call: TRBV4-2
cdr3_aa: CASSYLPGDTGELFF
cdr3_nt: TGTGCCAGCAGCTACTTACCCGGGGACACCGGGGAGCTGTTTTTT